The TCR beta chain under discussion was sequenced for a study of blood T cell repertoires in COVID-19. Study context: Spain, Italy and the United States supplied samples that represented acute and convalescent COVID-19.

Germline CDR1 and CDR2: LNHDA and SQIVND (reference sequence). The CDR3 sequence is 14 residues long. V lost 6 bases and J 0 bases, leaving 11 bases between the germline ends. Authors' data handling: By means of reference gene primer amplification, nucleated cell counts were estimated. Method: immunoSEQ multiplex PCR; TCRdb's copy keeps in-frame clones and lacks some. The DNA gave D and trimming, while V, J and clone size come from that table. This table holds over 200,000 clones, 75% to 90% found once. Sequencing input: peripheral blood. This chain uses TRBV19 with TRBJ1-2; the D gene is possibly TRBD1 (5 bases). The sequence came from a man aged 40-50 years with acute or convalescent COVID-19. Here the CDR3 DNA reads TGTGCCAGTAGGGTGGGGCCGGCTAACTATGGCTACACCTTC. Protein: CASRVGPANYGYTF. Filled out from reference TRBV19 and TRBJ1-2, the complete variable domain reads DGGITQSPKYLFRKEGQNVTLSCEQNLNHDAMYWYRQDPGQGLRLIYYSQIVNDFQKGDIAEGYSVSREKKESFPLTVTSAQKNPTAFYLCASRVGPANYGYTFGSGTRLTVV.